This passage covers 24 T cell receptor beta chains from one sample sequenced in a study of STAT5B mutations in CD4+ large granular lymphocyte leukemia. This table comes from immunoSEQ multiplex PCR, and its TCRdb copy is limited to in-frame clones, with some not included. The data show 34,000 or so clones, around 85% seen once. The sample taken for sequencing was CD4+ T cells from blood buffy coats. These receptors were obtained from a human donor in good health.

The rearrangement uses TRBV7-9 and TRBJ2-7; no reliable D call. CDR1 SEHNR and CDR2 FQNEAQ come from the germline V gene (reference sequence). CDR3 length equals 13 residues. Trimming left V 2 bases short and J 2 bases short, with 7 bases between. CDR3 bases: TGTGCCAGCAGCTTACGGCAGCCCTACGAGCAGTACTTC. Translation gives CASSLRQPYEQYF.

This sequence joins TRBV28 and TRBJ1-4; TRBD1 might be the D (5 bases). Per germline, CDR1 MDHEN and CDR2 SYDVKM. The CDR3 loop spans 16 amino acids. Trimming shortened V by 4 bases and J by 1 base, and 13 bases separated the two germline ends. In DNA form, the CDR3 reads TGTGCCAGCAGTTCGTATACCCAGGGAACTAATGAAAAACTGTTTTTT. The encoded protein is CASSSYTQGTNEKLFF.

The J gene is TRBJ2-5, the V gene TRBV5-4, with D unresolved. The CDR3 sequence is 13 residues long. CDR1 SGHNT and CDR2 YYREEE come from the germline V gene (reference sequence). Trimming pared 2 bases from V and 8 bases from J, leaving 13 bases between. CDR3 in amino acids: CASSFTPAETQYF. The CDR3 region has the DNA TGTGCCAGCAGCTTCACCCCCGCGGAAACCCAGTACTTC.

The J gene is TRBJ1-1, the V gene TRBV6-5; D might be TRBD1 (5 bases). CDR3 size: 15 residues. Germline V CDR1 and CDR2: MNHEY, SVGAGI. Trimming took 0 bases from V and 3 from J, leaving 11 bases between them. CDR3 residues: CASSYSTRGYTEAFF. In nucleotides, the CDR3 is TGTGCCAGCAGTTACTCGACTCGGGGGTACACTGAAGCTTTCTTT.

This clone was seen a handful of times. This chain connects TRBV11-2 to TRBJ2-7, with D possibly matching TRBD2 (6 bases). Germline CDR1 is SGHAT and CDR2 is FQNNGV. Trimming removed 2 bases from V and 4 bases from J, with 9 bases in between. The CDR3 has 13 amino acids. DNA of the CDR3: TGTGCCAGCAGCTTAACGGAGGGTTACGAGCAGTACTTC. It yields the protein CASSLTEGYEQYF.

The CDR3 sequence is CASKIEKLFF. The CDR3 region has the DNA TGTGCCAGCAAAATCGAAAAACTGTTTTTT. This chain links TRBV2 with TRBJ1-4; no clear D gene. Germline values: CDR1 SNHLY, CDR2 FYNNEI. The V and J ends lost 7 bases and 8 bases respectively, with 5 bases between them. This CDR3 spans 10 amino acids.

This chain links TRBV30 with TRBJ2-7; TRBD2 matches 7 bases. J lost 2 bases, V lost 1 base, and 14 bases had no gene match. Germline lookup yields CDR1 GTSNPN and CDR2 SVGIG (reference sequence). The CDR3 extends over 17 amino acids. CDR3 protein: CAWSEVWPRTRAYEQYF. In DNA, the CDR3 is TGTGCCTGGAGTGAAGTTTGGCCGAGGACTAGGGCCTACGAGCAGTACTTC.

The rearrangement joins TRBV5-6 to TRBJ2-7; 12 bases fit TRBD2. Germline CDR1 SGHDT, CDR2 YYEEEE. This CDR3 is 16 amino acids long. V shed 4 bases, J shed 0 bases, and the junction held 5 bases outside the gene matches. CDR3 sequence (DNA): TGTGCCAGCAGCCGCCCTAGCGGGAGGGCCTCCTACGAGCAGTACTTC. It is translated as CASSRPSGRASYEQYF.

V usage is TRBV19 and J usage is TRBJ2-7; TRBD2 might be the D (5 bases). The CDR3 runs 14 residues. V was trimmed by 6 bases and J by 6 bases, leaving 18 bases between them. CDR1 LNHDA and CDR2 SQIVND come from the germline V gene (reference sequence). The CDR3 loop reads CASSAAPGSTEQYF. The CDR3 DNA reads TGTGCCAGTAGCGCAGCCCCGGGGTCCACCGAGCAGTACTTC.

This chain uses TRBV15 with TRBJ2-1, with TRBD2 matching 12 bases. Per germline, CDR1 LNHNV and CDR2 YYDKDF (reference sequence). CDR3 length: 15 residues. The ends lost 1 base at V and 6 bases at J; junction bases unmatched: 1. This CDR3 reads CATSRASGRANEQFF. CDR3 in DNA: TGTGCCACCAGCAGAGCTAGCGGGAGGGCCAATGAGCAGTTCTTC.

The genes are TRBV5-8 and TRBJ2-4; D uncertain. Germline CDR1 and CDR2: SGHTS and YDEGEE. The V end lost 0 bases, the J end lost 0 bases, and 4 bases lay between the germline ends. The CDR3 loop spans 14 amino acids. The CDR3 here is CASSLELAKNIQYF. As DNA, the CDR3 is TGTGCCAGCAGCTTGGAGTTAGCCAAAAACATTCAGTACTTC.

This clone turned up a few times. The V call is TRBV30, the J call TRBJ1-5, with no clear D. Germline V gives CDR1 GTSNPN, CDR2 SVGIG (reference sequence). This CDR3 comprises 13 residues. V lost 1 base and J lost 3, with 7 bases in between. For the CDR3, the DNA is TGTGCCTGGAGTGGACACAACAATCAGCCCCAGCATTTT. Translation: CAWSGHNNQPQHF.

V is TRBV11-2 and J is TRBJ1-4; 8 bases match TRBD1. Germline V gene data show CDR1 as SGHAT and CDR2 as FQNNGV. The CDR3 is made up of 16 amino acids. Germline trimming cut 4 bases from V and 7 bases from J; bases unmatched to any gene: 11. The CDR3 coding sequence is TGTGCCAGCAGCTCCTCCCTTCAGGGGGCTGGTGAAAAACTGTTTTTT. This gives the protein CASSSSLQGAGEKLFF.

The chain uses TRBV11-1 and TRBJ2-5; TRBD2 matches 9 bases. This CDR3 is 17 amino acids long. V lost 1 base to trimming and J lost 4 bases; unmatched junction nucleotides: 10. Germline lookup yields CDR1 SGHAT and CDR2 FQDESV (reference sequence). In nucleotides, the CDR3 is TGTGCCAGCAGCTTAGGGCTGGGCGGGAGGGCCGGAGAGACCCAGTACTTC. This translates into CASSLGLGGRAGETQYF. Full variable domain (rest looked up from reference TRBV11-1 and TRBJ2-5): EAEVAQSPRYKITEKSQAVAFWCDPISGHATLYWYRQILGQGPELLVQFQDESVVDDSQLPKDRFSAERLKGVDSTLKIQPAELGDSAMYLCASSLGLGGRAGETQYFGPGTRLLVL.

The V and J genes are TRBV9 and TRBJ2-1; D is undetermined. Germline CDR1 reads SGDLS; CDR2 reads YYNGEE. Trimming took off 3 bases at V and 4 bases at J, with 14 bases between the two ends. The CDR3 has 15 amino acids. The CDR3 protein is CASSGSAMLYNEQFF. CDR3 DNA: TGTGCCAGCAGCGGATCCGCAATGCTTTACAATGAGCAGTTCTTC.

The chain employs TRBV7-2 and TRBJ1-1; D perhaps matches TRBD1 (5 bases). The ends were cut back, 4 bases at V and 2 bases at J, with 8 bases in the middle. The germline V gene has CDR1 SGHTA and CDR2 FQGNSA. CDR3 length equals 13 residues. The DNA of the CDR3 is TGTGCCAGCAGCTCTGACAGAAACACTGAAGCTTTCTTT. The encoded protein is CASSSDRNTEAFF.

The chain combines TRBV27 with TRBJ1-5; 9 bases align to TRBD1. V lost 5 bases to trimming and J lost 6 bases; unmatched junction nucleotides: 8. The CDR3 sequence is 15 residues long. Per germline, CDR1 MNHEY and CDR2 SMNVEV (reference sequence). The CDR3, as DNA: TGTGCCAGCAGTACCCGGGGGACAGGGTTTCAGCCCCAGCATTTT. Its translation: CASSTRGTGFQPQHF.

The chain is built from TRBV5-4 and TRBJ2-7; 7 nucleotides match TRBD2. With 0 bases clipped from V and 7 bases from J, the junction kept 7 bases outside the gene matches. Per the germline V gene, CDR1 is SGHNT and CDR2 is YYREEE (reference sequence). The CDR3 runs 14 residues. In DNA form, the CDR3 reads TGTGCCAGCAGCTTGGAGGGAGGGCCGCGGGAGCAGTACTTC. It specifies CASSLEGGPREQYF.

The V call is TRBV28, the J call TRBJ1-4, with D hard to call. This CDR3 spans 16 amino acids. Germline-derived CDR1 and CDR2 are MDHEN and SYDVKM. V shed 6 bases and J shed 3 bases, with 17 bases lying between them. In DNA form, the CDR3 reads TGTGCCAGCAGCTTCGGTCTGAGCTCGCCTAATGAAAAACTGTTTTTT. Translating it yields CASSFGLSSPNEKLFF.

J is TRBJ2-2 and V is TRBV27, with no clear D. The CDR3 is 14 amino acids. Deletions cut 3 bases from V and 4 bases from J, with 9 bases between. Germline V gene data show CDR1 as MNHEY and CDR2 as SMNVEV (reference sequence). The CDR3 spells CASSFEPFTGELFF. Here the CDR3 DNA reads TGTGCCAGCAGTTTCGAACCTTTCACCGGGGAGCTGTTTTTT.

The chain combines TRBV19 with TRBJ1-1, with 7 bases that match TRBD1. Germline V gene data show CDR1 as LNHDA and CDR2 as SQIVND (reference sequence). The CDR3 covers 14 residues. V was pared by 6 bases and J by 2 bases, with 6 bases of the junction left unmatched. This CDR3 is CASRRTGANTEAFF. In nucleotides, the CDR3 is TGTGCCAGTAGGCGGACAGGAGCCAACACTGAAGCTTTCTTT.

The rearrangement joins TRBV2 to TRBJ1-4, with unresolved D. CDR1 and CDR2 from the germline V gene are SNHLY and FYNNEI. The CDR3 consists of 12 residues. V was shortened by 5 bases and J by 7 bases, with 8 bases between the two germline ends. CDR3 residues: CASSWNGEKLFF. The CDR3, as DNA: TGTGCCAGCAGTTGGAACGGTGAAAAACTGTTTTTT.

This sequence joins TRBV30 and TRBJ2-1; no definite D call. The CDR3 spans 15 residues. Germline-derived CDR1 and CDR2 are GTSNPN and SVGIG (reference sequence). The V end was cut by 2 bases, the J end by 4 bases, with 15 bases between. For the CDR3, the DNA is TGTGCCTGGAGTAAGGCGGAGTATTTATACAATGAGCAGTTCTTC. This encodes CAWSKAEYLYNEQFF.

This chain joins TRBV2 and TRBJ2-5; TRBD1 is a possible D gene (8 bases). CDR1 SNHLY and CDR2 FYNNEI come from the germline V gene. Trimming shortened V by 8 bases and J by 5 bases, and 21 bases separated the two germline ends. The CDR3 is 15 residues long. As DNA, the CDR3 is TGTGCCAGCCAAGCGGGGCAGGGGGCTTGGGAGACCCAGTACTTC. Encoded protein: CASQAGQGAWETQYF.